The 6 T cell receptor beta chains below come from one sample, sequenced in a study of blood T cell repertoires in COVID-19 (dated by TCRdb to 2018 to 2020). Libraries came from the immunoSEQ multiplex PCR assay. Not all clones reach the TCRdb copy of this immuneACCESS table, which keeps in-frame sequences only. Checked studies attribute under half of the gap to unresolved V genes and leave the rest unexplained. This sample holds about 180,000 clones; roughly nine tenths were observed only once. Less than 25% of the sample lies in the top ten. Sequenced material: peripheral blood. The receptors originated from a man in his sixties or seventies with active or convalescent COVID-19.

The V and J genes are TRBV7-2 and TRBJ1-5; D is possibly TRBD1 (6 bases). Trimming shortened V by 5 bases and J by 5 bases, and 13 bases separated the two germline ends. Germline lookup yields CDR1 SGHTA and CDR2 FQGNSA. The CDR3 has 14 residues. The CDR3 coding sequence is TGTGCCAGCAGCCTCCAGGGGCCGTATCAGCCCCAGCATTTT. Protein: CASSLQGPYQPQHF.

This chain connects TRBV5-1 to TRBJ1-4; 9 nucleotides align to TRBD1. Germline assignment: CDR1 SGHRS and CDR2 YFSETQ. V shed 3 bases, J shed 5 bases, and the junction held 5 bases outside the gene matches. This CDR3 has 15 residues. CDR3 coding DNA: TGCGCCAGCAGCTCATACAGGGGGCTAAATGAAAAACTGTTTTTT. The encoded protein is CASSSYRGLNEKLFF.

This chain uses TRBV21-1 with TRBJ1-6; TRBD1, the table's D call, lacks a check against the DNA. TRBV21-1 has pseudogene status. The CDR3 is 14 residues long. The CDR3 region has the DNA TGTGCCAGCAGCAAAGATCGCAGGGGGTCACCCCTCCACTTT. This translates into CASSKDRRGSPLHF.

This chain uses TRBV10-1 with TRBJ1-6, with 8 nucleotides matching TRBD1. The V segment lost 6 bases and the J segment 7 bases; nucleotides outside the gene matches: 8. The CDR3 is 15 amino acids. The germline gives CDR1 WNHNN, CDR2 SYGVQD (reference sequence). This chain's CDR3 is CASSPGQGGNSPLHF. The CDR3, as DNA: TGCGCCAGCAGCCCTGGACAGGGAGGGAATTCACCCCTCCACTTT.

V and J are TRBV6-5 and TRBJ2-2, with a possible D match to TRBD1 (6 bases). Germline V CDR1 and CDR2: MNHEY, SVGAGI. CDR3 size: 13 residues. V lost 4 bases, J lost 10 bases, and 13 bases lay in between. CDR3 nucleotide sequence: TGTGCCAGCAGTTCTACCGGACAGTCGGAGCTGTTTTTT. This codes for CASSSTGQSELFF.

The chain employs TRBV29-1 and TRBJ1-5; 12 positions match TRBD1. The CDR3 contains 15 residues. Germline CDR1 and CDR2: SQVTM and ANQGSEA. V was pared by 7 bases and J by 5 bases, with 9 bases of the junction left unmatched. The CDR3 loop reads CSAAGTGGPDQPQHF. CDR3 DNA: TGCAGCGCCGCCGGGACAGGGGGCCCCGATCAGCCCCAGCATTTT.